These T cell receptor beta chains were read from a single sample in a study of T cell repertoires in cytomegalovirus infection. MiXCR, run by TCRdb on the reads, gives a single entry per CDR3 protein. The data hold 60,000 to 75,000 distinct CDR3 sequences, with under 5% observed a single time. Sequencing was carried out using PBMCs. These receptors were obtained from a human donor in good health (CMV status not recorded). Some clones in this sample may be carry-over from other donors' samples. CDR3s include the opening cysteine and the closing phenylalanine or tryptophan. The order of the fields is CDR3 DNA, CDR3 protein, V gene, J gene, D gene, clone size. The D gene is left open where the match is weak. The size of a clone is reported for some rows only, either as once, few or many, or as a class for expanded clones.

CDR3 DNA: TGTGCCAGCAGCTTAAGTGGGGGCTCCTACAATGAGCAGTTCTTC
CDR3 protein: CASSLSGGSYNEQFF
V gene: TRBV7-3
J gene: TRBJ2-1
D gene: -
clone size: many

CDR3 DNA: TGTGCCAGCAGCCAAGTGCGGAATAACTATGGCTACACCTTC
CDR3 protein: CASSQVRNNYGYTF
V gene: TRBV14
J gene: TRBJ1-2
D gene: -
clone size: many

CDR3 DNA: TGTGCCAGCAGTCTAGGGCGGGAGAACATTCAGTACTTC
CDR3 protein: CASSLGRENIQYF
V gene: TRBV7-8
J gene: TRBJ2-4
D gene: TRBD2
clone size: many

CDR3 DNA: TGTGCCAGCAGTTTCACCGAGGGGAGGACCTCCTACAATGAGCAGTTCTTC
CDR3 protein: CASSFTEGRTSYNEQFF
V gene: TRBV6-8
J gene: TRBJ2-1
D gene: -
clone size: many

CDR3 DNA: TGTGCCAGCAGCCGAGGGACTAGCGGGAGTTATGAGCAGTTCTTC
CDR3 protein: CASSRGTSGSYEQFF
V gene: TRBV11-2
J gene: TRBJ2-1
D gene: TRBD2
clone size: many

CDR3 DNA: TGTGCCAGCAGCCTTATAACAGGGGGCAGGACAGATACGCAGTATTTT
CDR3 protein: CASSLITGGRTDTQYF
V gene: TRBV7-8
J gene: TRBJ2-3
D gene: TRBD1
clone size: few

CDR3 DNA: TGTGCCAGCAGCTCTCATTACGAGCAGTACTTC
CDR3 protein: CASSSHYEQYF
V gene: TRBV11-3
J gene: TRBJ2-7
D gene: -
clone size: many

CDR3 DNA: TGTGCCAGCAGCTTAGCAGGGTCGGCAAACACCATATATTTT
CDR3 protein: CASSLAGSANTIYF
V gene: TRBV7-2
J gene: TRBJ1-3
D gene: -
clone size: many

CDR3 DNA: TGTGCCAGCAGCTTATTTGGAGGGCCTGGGGATACGCAGTATTTT
CDR3 protein: CASSLFGGPGDTQYF
V gene: TRBV7-2
J gene: TRBJ2-3
D gene: -
clone size: many

CDR3 DNA: TGTGCCAGCAGCCAGGACAGGGGCCGCCTCTGGGCTGGGGCCAACGTCCTGACTTTC
CDR3 protein: CASSQDRGRLWAGANVLTF
V gene: TRBV6-2/TRBV6-3
J gene: TRBJ2-6
D gene: TRBD1
clone size: many

CDR3 DNA: TGTGCCAGCAGCGGAGATTATGGCTACACCTTC
CDR3 protein: CASSGDYGYTF
V gene: TRBV7-2
J gene: TRBJ1-2
D gene: -
clone size: many

CDR3 DNA: TGTGCCAGCAGCTTAACAGGGAATTTCAACGAGCAGTACTTC
CDR3 protein: CASSLTGNFNEQYF
V gene: TRBV7-8
J gene: TRBJ2-7
D gene: -
clone size: many

CDR3 DNA: TGTGCCAGCAGCTTTGACGGTTATGGCTACACCTTC
CDR3 protein: CASSFDGYGYTF
V gene: TRBV7-8
J gene: TRBJ1-2
D gene: -
clone size: many

CDR3 DNA: TGTGCCAGCAGCCCGGACAGCCGGGAGCAGTTCTTC
CDR3 protein: CASSPDSREQFF
V gene: TRBV7-6
J gene: TRBJ2-1
D gene: -
clone size: many

CDR3 DNA: TGTGCCAGCAGTGAAACCTGGCCCCAGCATTTT
CDR3 protein: CASSETWPQHF
V gene: TRBV6-1
J gene: TRBJ1-5
D gene: -
clone size: many

CDR3 DNA: TGCGCCAGCAGCTCAACCACAGGCGTCCTTCGCACAGATACGCAGTATTTT
CDR3 protein: CASSSTTGVLRTDTQYF
V gene: TRBV5-1
J gene: TRBJ2-3
D gene: -
clone size: many

CDR3 DNA: TGCAGTGCTATACTACCCGGCTCCTACAATGAGCAGTTCTTC
CDR3 protein: CSAILPGSYNEQFF
V gene: TRBV20-1
J gene: TRBJ2-1
D gene: -
clone size: many

CDR3 DNA: TGCGCCAGCAGCCAAGATATTAGTTCCTCAAACACTGAAGCTTTCTTT
CDR3 protein: CASSQDISSSNTEAFF
V gene: TRBV4-3
J gene: TRBJ1-1
D gene: -
clone size: many

CDR3 DNA: TGTGCCAGCAGCCTACTATCCTCTGGGGCCAACGTCCTGACTTTC
CDR3 protein: CASSLLSSGANVLTF
V gene: TRBV7-8
J gene: TRBJ2-6
D gene: -
clone size: many

CDR3 DNA: TGTGCCAGCACCCTGAGGACAGGGCATCAGCCCCAGCATTTT
CDR3 protein: CASTLRTGHQPQHF
V gene: TRBV28
J gene: TRBJ1-5
D gene: TRBD1
clone size: many

CDR3 DNA: TGTGCCAGCAGCACTACAGCCGGCCCCACAGATACGCAGTATTTT
CDR3 protein: CASSTTAGPTDTQYF
V gene: TRBV7-3
J gene: TRBJ2-3
D gene: -
clone size: many

CDR3 DNA: TGTGCCAGCAGTTTGACTAGCGGGAGGGTAACCCTCTACGAGCAGTACTTC
CDR3 protein: CASSLTSGRVTLYEQYF
V gene: TRBV28
J gene: TRBJ2-7
D gene: TRBD2
clone size: many

CDR3 DNA: TGTGCCAGCAAAGAGGGGGTGACTAGCGGGAGTCGGGTCACAGATACGCAGTATTTT
CDR3 protein: CASKEGVTSGSRVTDTQYF
V gene: TRBV6-5
J gene: TRBJ2-3
D gene: TRBD2
clone size: many

CDR3 DNA: TGTGCCAGCAGCCGGGACTTCAGCTCCTACGAGCAGTACTTC
CDR3 protein: CASSRDFSSYEQYF
V gene: TRBV7-2
J gene: TRBJ2-7
D gene: -
clone size: many

CDR3 DNA: TGTGCCAGCAGCTTAGCGGCTAGCGGTACCTACAATGAGCAGTTCTTC
CDR3 protein: CASSLAASGTYNEQFF
V gene: TRBV7-2
J gene: TRBJ2-1
D gene: TRBD2
clone size: many

CDR3 DNA: TGTGCCAGCAGCTTAGGTCTTGGGACCCAAGAGACCCAGTACTTC
CDR3 protein: CASSLGLGTQETQYF
V gene: TRBV7-6
J gene: TRBJ2-5
D gene: -
clone size: many

CDR3 DNA: TGTGCCAGCAGCACCGGGACTAGCGGGAAGTACGAGCAGTACTTC
CDR3 protein: CASSTGTSGKYEQYF
V gene: TRBV28
J gene: TRBJ2-7
D gene: TRBD2
clone size: many

CDR3 DNA: TGTGCCAGCAGCTTCGACAGGTTTGAGACCCAGTACTTC
CDR3 protein: CASSFDRFETQYF
V gene: TRBV7-2
J gene: TRBJ2-5
D gene: -
clone size: many

CDR3 DNA: TGTGCCAGCAGCTTAGACGGGGTTCAGCCCCAGCATTTT
CDR3 protein: CASSLDGVQPQHF
V gene: TRBV7-2
J gene: TRBJ1-5
D gene: -
clone size: many

CDR3 DNA: TGTGCCAGCAGCTTCAACACCGGGGAGCTGTTTTTT
CDR3 protein: CASSFNTGELFF
V gene: TRBV7-2
J gene: TRBJ2-2
D gene: -
clone size: many

CDR3 DNA: TGTGCCAGCAGTTGGGCCCCCGCTACGCAGTATTTT
CDR3 protein: CASSWAPATQYF
V gene: TRBV28
J gene: TRBJ2-3
D gene: -
clone size: many

CDR3 DNA: TGTGCCAGCAGCTACCCGACTAGCGGGAAGACAGATACGCAGTATTTT
CDR3 protein: CASSYPTSGKTDTQYF
V gene: TRBV7-2
J gene: TRBJ2-3
D gene: TRBD2
clone size: many

CDR3 DNA: TGTGCCAGCAGTGCAACAGGGGGGTTATCTGAAAAACTGTTTTTT
CDR3 protein: CASSATGGLSEKLFF
V gene: TRBV28
J gene: TRBJ1-4
D gene: TRBD1
clone size: many

CDR3 DNA: TGTGCCAGCAGTCAGCCCGACAGGGAGATCGCGAAACTGTTTTTT
CDR3 protein: CASSQPDREIAKLFF
V gene: TRBV28
J gene: TRBJ1-4
D gene: TRBD1
clone size: many

CDR3 DNA: TGTGCCATCAGTACCGGACAGGACCAAGAGTGGACCCAGTACTTC
CDR3 protein: CAISTGQDQEWTQYF
V gene: TRBV10-3
J gene: TRBJ2-5
D gene: TRBD1
clone size: many

CDR3 DNA: TGTGCCAGCAGCCCCGGCAGTTCTGGAAACACCATATATTTT
CDR3 protein: CASSPGSSGNTIYF
V gene: TRBV7-2
J gene: TRBJ1-3
D gene: -
clone size: many

CDR3 DNA: TGTGCCAGCAGCTTAGTGGCGGGAGGCTCAGATACGCAGTATTTT
CDR3 protein: CASSLVAGGSDTQYF
V gene: TRBV7-2
J gene: TRBJ2-3
D gene: TRBD2
clone size: many

CDR3 DNA: TGTGCCAGCGGCGAATTTTTGAACACTGAAGCTTTCTTT
CDR3 protein: CASGEFLNTEAFF
V gene: TRBV2
J gene: TRBJ1-1
D gene: -
clone size: many

CDR3 DNA: TGCGCCAGCAGCTTGGATGGGAGGGGGCACAATGAGCAGTTCTTC
CDR3 protein: CASSLDGRGHNEQFF
V gene: TRBV5-1
J gene: TRBJ2-1
D gene: -
clone size: many

CDR3 DNA: TGCGCCAGCAGTTCCTCGGTCCGGCGGAATGAGCAGTTCTTC
CDR3 protein: CASSSSVRRNEQFF
V gene: TRBV5-1
J gene: TRBJ2-1
D gene: -
clone size: many

CDR3 DNA: TGTGCCAGCAGCAAAGGGTGGGGCGATGAGCAGTTCTTC
CDR3 protein: CASSKGWGDEQFF
V gene: TRBV7-2
J gene: TRBJ2-1
D gene: -
clone size: many

CDR3 DNA: TGTGCCAGCAGCCCCACACTTGGGGGGTCTTATGGCTACACCTTC
CDR3 protein: CASSPTLGGSYGYTF
V gene: TRBV7-2
J gene: TRBJ1-2
D gene: -
clone size: many

CDR3 DNA: TGTGCCAGCAGTTCGGGTGGCGGACAGACGCAGTATTTT
CDR3 protein: CASSSGGGQTQYF
V gene: TRBV28
J gene: TRBJ2-3
D gene: -
clone size: many

CDR3 DNA: TGTGCCAGCAGCTTCACTCGGAATGAGCAGTTCTTC
CDR3 protein: CASSFTRNEQFF
V gene: TRBV7-8
J gene: TRBJ2-1
D gene: -
clone size: many

CDR3 DNA: TGTGCCAGCAGCTTGGCCGGAGGTCTTCTCAATCAGCCCCAGCATTTT
CDR3 protein: CASSLAGGLLNQPQHF
V gene: TRBV5-6
J gene: TRBJ1-5
D gene: -
clone size: many

CDR3 DNA: TGTGCCAGCAGCTTAGACAGGGAGGACAATGAGCAGTTCTTC
CDR3 protein: CASSLDREDNEQFF
V gene: TRBV7-2
J gene: TRBJ2-1
D gene: -
clone size: many

CDR3 DNA: TGTGCCAGCAGCTTTCCTAGCAGAAGCTCCTACGAGCAGTACTTC
CDR3 protein: CASSFPSRSSYEQYF
V gene: TRBV7-2
J gene: TRBJ2-7
D gene: -
clone size: many

CDR3 DNA: TGTGCCAGCAGCCCGGATAACAGGCCGACCGGGGAGCTGTTTTTT
CDR3 protein: CASSPDNRPTGELFF
V gene: TRBV11-3
J gene: TRBJ2-2
D gene: -
clone size: -

CDR3 DNA: TGTGCCAGCAGCGCGGACAGTTTGTCTGGAAACACCATATATTTT
CDR3 protein: CASSADSLSGNTIYF
V gene: TRBV9
J gene: TRBJ1-3
D gene: -
clone size: many

CDR3 DNA: TGTGCCAGTAGTATCGTTTGGTTTGTGCGGGGGAGGAACTACAATGAGCAGTTCTTC
CDR3 protein: CASSIVWFVRGRNYNEQFF
V gene: TRBV19
J gene: TRBJ2-1
D gene: TRBD2
clone size: many

CDR3 DNA: TGTGCCAGCAGCTTAGACCGGGGGCGCACAGATACGCAGTATTTT
CDR3 protein: CASSLDRGRTDTQYF
V gene: TRBV7-2
J gene: TRBJ2-3
D gene: -
clone size: many

CDR3 DNA: TGTGCCAGCAGCCTTGATGGGGCCCGTGGGGAGACCCAGTACTTC
CDR3 protein: CASSLDGARGETQYF
V gene: TRBV7-2
J gene: TRBJ2-5
D gene: -
clone size: many

CDR3 DNA: TGTGCCAGCAGATCCGGACTAGCAAGCCTCTACGAGCAGTACTTC
CDR3 protein: CASRSGLASLYEQYF
V gene: TRBV6-5
J gene: TRBJ2-7
D gene: TRBD2
clone size: many

CDR3 DNA: TGTGCCAGCAGCATGAGACAGACGTATGGCTACACCTTC
CDR3 protein: CASSMRQTYGYTF
V gene: TRBV11-3
J gene: TRBJ1-2
D gene: -
clone size: many

CDR3 DNA: TGTGCCAGCAGCCTCCGGGGGGATGGCTATGGCTACACCTTC
CDR3 protein: CASSLRGDGYGYTF
V gene: TRBV12-3/TRBV12-4
J gene: TRBJ1-2
D gene: -
clone size: -

CDR3 DNA: TGTGCCAGCAGCTTAGATAGGGGAACGAGGGAGCAGTACTTC
CDR3 protein: CASSLDRGTREQYF
V gene: TRBV7-2
J gene: TRBJ2-7
D gene: -
clone size: many

CDR3 DNA: TGTGCCAGCAGCTTGGGGCTGTCTGGCTCCTACGAGCAGTACTTC
CDR3 protein: CASSLGLSGSYEQYF
V gene: TRBV7-3
J gene: TRBJ2-7
D gene: -
clone size: many

CDR3 DNA: TGTGCCAGCAGCTTAGACGGCCGAAATAATTCACCCCTCCACTTT
CDR3 protein: CASSLDGRNNSPLHF
V gene: TRBV7-2
J gene: TRBJ1-6
D gene: -
clone size: many

CDR3 DNA: TGTGCCAGCAGTCCCCCCGTTTTATACCTCCACTTT
CDR3 protein: CASSPPVLYLHF
V gene: TRBV28
J gene: TRBJ1-6
D gene: -
clone size: many